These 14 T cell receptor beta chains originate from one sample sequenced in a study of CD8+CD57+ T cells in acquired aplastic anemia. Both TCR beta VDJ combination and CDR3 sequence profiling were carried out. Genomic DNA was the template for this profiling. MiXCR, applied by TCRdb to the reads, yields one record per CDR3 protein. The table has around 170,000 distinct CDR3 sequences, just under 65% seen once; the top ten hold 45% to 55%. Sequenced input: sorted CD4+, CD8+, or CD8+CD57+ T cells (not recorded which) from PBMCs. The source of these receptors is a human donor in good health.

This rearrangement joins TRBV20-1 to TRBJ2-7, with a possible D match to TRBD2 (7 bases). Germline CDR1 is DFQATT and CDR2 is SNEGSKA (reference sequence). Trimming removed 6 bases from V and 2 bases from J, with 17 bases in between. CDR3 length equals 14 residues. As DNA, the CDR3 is TGCAGTGCCATTCCGGGGGGCCGGACCTACGAGCAGTACTTC. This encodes CSAIPGGRTYEQYF.

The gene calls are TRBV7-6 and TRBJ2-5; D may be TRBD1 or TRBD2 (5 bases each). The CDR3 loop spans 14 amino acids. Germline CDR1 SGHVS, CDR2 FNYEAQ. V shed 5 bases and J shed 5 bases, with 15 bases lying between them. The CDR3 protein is CASSGPGRDETQYF. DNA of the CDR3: TGTGCCAGCAGCGGGCCGGGACGGGATGAGACCCAGTACTTC.

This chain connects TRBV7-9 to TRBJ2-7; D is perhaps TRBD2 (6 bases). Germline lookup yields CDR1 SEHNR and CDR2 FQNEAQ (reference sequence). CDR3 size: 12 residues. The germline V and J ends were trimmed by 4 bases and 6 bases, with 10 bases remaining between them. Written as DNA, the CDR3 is TGTGCCAGCAGCTGGAGGGTTTCCGAGCAGTACTTC. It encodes CASSWRVSEQYF.

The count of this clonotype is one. The CDR3 bases are TGTGCCAGCAGTGAAAGGAATTCACCCCTCCACTTT. Its translation is CASSERNSPLHF. The chain links TRBV2 to TRBJ1-6; D unclear. Germline V gene sequence: CDR1 SNHLY, CDR2 FYNNEI. This CDR3 region has 12 residues. V dropped 2 bases and J dropped 7 bases, with 3 bases sitting between them.

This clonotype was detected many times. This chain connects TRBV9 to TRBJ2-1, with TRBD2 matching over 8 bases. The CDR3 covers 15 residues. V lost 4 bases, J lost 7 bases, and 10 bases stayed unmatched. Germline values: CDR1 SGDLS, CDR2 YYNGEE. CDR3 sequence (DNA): TGTGCCAGCAGCCCCTATAGCGGGGCCTTTAATGAGCAGTTCTTC. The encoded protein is CASSPYSGAFNEQFF.

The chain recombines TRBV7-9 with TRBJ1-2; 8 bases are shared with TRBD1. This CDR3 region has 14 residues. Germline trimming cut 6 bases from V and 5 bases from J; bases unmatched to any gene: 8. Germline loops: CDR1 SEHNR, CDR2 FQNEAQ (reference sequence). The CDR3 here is CASSFPDRDYGYTF. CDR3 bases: TGTGCCAGCAGTTTCCCGGACAGGGATTATGGCTACACCTTC.

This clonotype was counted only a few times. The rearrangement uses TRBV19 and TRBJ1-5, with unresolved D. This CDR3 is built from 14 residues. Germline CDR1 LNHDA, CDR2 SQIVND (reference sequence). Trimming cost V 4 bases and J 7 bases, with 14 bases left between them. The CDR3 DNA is TGTGCCAGTAGTACATGGGAGCAATGGCAGCCCCAGCATTTT. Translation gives CASSTWEQWQPQHF.

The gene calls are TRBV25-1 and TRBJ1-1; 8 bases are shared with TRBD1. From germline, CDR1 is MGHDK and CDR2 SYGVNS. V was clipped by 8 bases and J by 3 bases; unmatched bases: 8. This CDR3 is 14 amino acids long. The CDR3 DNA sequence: TGTGCCAGCGGTCAGGGGGCAGATGACACTGAAGCTTTCTTT. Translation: CASGQGADDTEAFF.

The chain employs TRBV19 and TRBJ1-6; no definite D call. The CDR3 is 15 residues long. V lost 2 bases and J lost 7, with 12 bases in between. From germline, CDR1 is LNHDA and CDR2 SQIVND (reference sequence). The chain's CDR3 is CASSILQDTNSPLHF. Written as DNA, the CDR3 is TGTGCCAGTAGTATATTGCAGGATACGAATTCACCCCTCCACTTT.

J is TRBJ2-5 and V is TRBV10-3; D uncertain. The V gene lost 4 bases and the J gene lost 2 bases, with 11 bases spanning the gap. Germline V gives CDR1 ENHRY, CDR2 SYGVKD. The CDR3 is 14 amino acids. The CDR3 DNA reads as TGTGCCATCAGTGCGGTTGGAGTGCAAGAGACCCAGTACTTC. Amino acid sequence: CAISAVGVQETQYF.

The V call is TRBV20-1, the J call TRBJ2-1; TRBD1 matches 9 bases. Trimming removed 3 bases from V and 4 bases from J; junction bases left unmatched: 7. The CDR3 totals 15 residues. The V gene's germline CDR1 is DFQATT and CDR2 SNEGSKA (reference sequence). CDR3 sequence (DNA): TGCAGTGCTAGGGGGGACAGGGCGAGGTACAATGAGCAGTTCTTC. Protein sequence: CSARGDRARYNEQFF.

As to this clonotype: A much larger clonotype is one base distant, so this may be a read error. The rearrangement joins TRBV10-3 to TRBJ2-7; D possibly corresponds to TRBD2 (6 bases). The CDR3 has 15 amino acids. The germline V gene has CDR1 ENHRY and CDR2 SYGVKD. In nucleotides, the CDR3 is TGTGCCATCAGCCTTACCGGGAGCCAAACCTACGAGCAGTGCTTC. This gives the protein CAISLTGSQTYEQCF.

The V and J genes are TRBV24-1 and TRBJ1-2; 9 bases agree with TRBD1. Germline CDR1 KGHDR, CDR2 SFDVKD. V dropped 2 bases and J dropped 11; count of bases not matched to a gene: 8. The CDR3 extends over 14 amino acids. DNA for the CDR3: TGTGCCACCAGTGATTCCCCCGGGACAGGGCAGTACACCTTC. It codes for CATSDSPGTGQYTF.

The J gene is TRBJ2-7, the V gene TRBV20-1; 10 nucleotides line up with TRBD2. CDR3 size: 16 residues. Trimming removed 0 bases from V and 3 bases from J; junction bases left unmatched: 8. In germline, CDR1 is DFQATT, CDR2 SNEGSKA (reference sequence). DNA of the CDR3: TGCAGTGCTAGAGATCAGGGACTAGCGATCGACTACGAGCAGTACTTC. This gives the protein CSARDQGLAIDYEQYF.